The clone carrying this T cell receptor beta chain came up a few times. This entry belongs to a study of response to subunit inactivated influenza vaccine. The CDR3 contains 14 residues. Germline CDR1 and CDR2: DFQATT and SNEGSKA (reference sequence). Trimming removed 5 bases from V and 5 bases from J, with 16 bases in between. TCRdb re-called the RT-PCR reads with MiXCR, one entry per CDR3 protein. Of hundreds of thousands of distinct CDR3 sequences in the sample, roughly 10% are singletons; the top ten hold approximately 11%. This same sample was also taken into another study, of T cells expressing NK-cell markers. That paper notes: UMI-tagged 5'RACE template switching yielded the TCR beta cDNA. Among eight sequenced donors, seven carried HCMV seropositivity while one was seronegative. A few donors' CD3+CD56-NKG2C+ cells were dominated by the same clonotypes.

The chain combines TRBV20-1 with TRBJ1-5; D is unclear. Here the sequenced sample was PBMCs from blood, taken on the day of vaccination. This receptor was identified in a man aged 50-60 years who received an inactivated influenza vaccine. CDR3 coding DNA: TGCAGTGCTCTCATGGGCGGCCTTGATCAGCCCCAGCATTTT. This gives the protein CSALMGGLDQPQHF.